A selection of T cell receptor beta chains follows, all from one sample in a study of human T cells and chemical hapten exposure. MiXCR was run by TCRdb on the RACE reads, yielding one entry per CDR3 protein. The repertoire holds roughly 360,000 distinct CDR3 sequences, with more than 4.5% as singletons. The sample in question was whole blood, obtained in connection with sensitization to the hapten diphenylcyclopropenone (DPC). The receptors come from a woman in her forties or fifties with alopecia areata. Some clones in this sample may be carry-over from other donors' samples. The CDR3 runs from the conserved cysteine through the conserved F or W. D genes are given only for firm matches. Clone size is stated in some rows and not others, as once, few, many or a class when expanded.

d_gene: NA; j_gene: TRBJ1-4; v_gene: TRBV6-5; abundance: many; CDR3nt: TGTGCCAGCAGTTACGGGCCGGGAGGAGGTGAAAAACTGTTTTTT; CDR3aa: CASSYGPGGGEKLFF
d_gene: NA; j_gene: TRBJ2-7; v_gene: TRBV20-1; abundance: many; CDR3nt: TGCAGTGCTAGTAGGGACCACGAGCAGTACTTC; CDR3aa: CSASRDHEQYF
d_gene: NA; j_gene: TRBJ1-4; v_gene: TRBV5-1; abundance: NA; CDR3nt: TGCGCCAGCAGCTTGGCCATGAGAGAAAAACTGTTTTTT; CDR3aa: CASSLAMREKLFF
d_gene: NA; j_gene: TRBJ2-5; v_gene: TRBV27; abundance: NA; CDR3nt: TGTGCCAGCACCCAACTAGGCCAAGAGACCCAGTACTTC; CDR3aa: CASTQLGQETQYF
d_gene: TRBD2; j_gene: TRBJ2-1; v_gene: TRBV29-1; abundance: few; CDR3nt: TGCAGCGTTGAAGACCGGACTAGCGGGGCGCAGTTCTTC; CDR3aa: CSVEDRTSGAQFF
d_gene: TRBD2; j_gene: TRBJ2-1; v_gene: TRBV25-1; abundance: many; CDR3nt: TGTGCCAGCACGCCTAGCGGGAGGTACAATGAGCAGTTCTTC; CDR3aa: CASTPSGRYNEQFF
d_gene: NA; j_gene: TRBJ1-2; v_gene: TRBV5-1; abundance: NA; CDR3nt: TGCGCCAGCACCCCGGCCGGTAACTATGGCTACACCTTC; CDR3aa: CASTPAGNYGYTF
d_gene: NA; j_gene: TRBJ2-5; v_gene: TRBV2; abundance: NA; CDR3nt: TGTGCCAGCAGTGACGGCTTCCAAGAGACCCAGTACTTC; CDR3aa: CASSDGFQETQYF
d_gene: NA; j_gene: TRBJ2-5; v_gene: TRBV24-1; abundance: many; CDR3nt: TGTGCCACCAGTGATAAGGACAAACAAGAGACCCAGTACTTC; CDR3aa: CATSDKDKQETQYF
d_gene: NA; j_gene: TRBJ1-5; v_gene: TRBV19; abundance: NA; CDR3nt: TGTGCCAGTAGTATAGTCAAGGTACTCTTCAATCAGCCCCAGCATTTT; CDR3aa: CASSIVKVLFNQPQHF
d_gene: NA; j_gene: TRBJ1-1; v_gene: TRBV5-1; abundance: few; CDR3nt: TGCGCCAGCAGCTCCGGGACCAACACTGAAGCTTTCTTT; CDR3aa: CASSSGTNTEAFF
d_gene: NA; j_gene: TRBJ1-3; v_gene: TRBV20-1; abundance: many; CDR3nt: TGCAGTGCTTATAAGGACAGCTCTGGAAACACCATATATTTT; CDR3aa: CSAYKDSSGNTIYF
d_gene: TRBD1; j_gene: TRBJ1-4; v_gene: TRBV20-1; abundance: many; CDR3nt: TGCAGTGCCCCGGGACAGGGGAACGAAAAACTGTTTTTT; CDR3aa: CSAPGQGNEKLFF
d_gene: NA; j_gene: TRBJ1-1; v_gene: TRBV5-1; abundance: few; CDR3nt: TGCGCCAGCAGCTTGGATTGGGGCGCGGGCACTGAAGCTTTCTTT; CDR3aa: CASSLDWGAGTEAFF
d_gene: TRBD1; j_gene: TRBJ2-7; v_gene: TRBV6-8; abundance: NA; CDR3nt: TGTGCCAGCCCTTTCGGGACAGATTTTACCTACGAGCAGTACTTC; CDR3aa: CASPFGTDFTYEQYF
d_gene: NA; j_gene: TRBJ1-1; v_gene: TRBV6-5; abundance: many; CDR3nt: TGTGCCAGCAGTTACTCTCGCCTCATGAACACTGAAGCTTTCTTT; CDR3aa: CASSYSRLMNTEAFF
d_gene: NA; j_gene: TRBJ2-3; v_gene: TRBV28; abundance: many; CDR3nt: TGTGCCAGCAGTTCGGACAGAGCGGCCCTATTATCGCAGTATTTT; CDR3aa: CASSSDRAALLSQYF
d_gene: TRBD1; j_gene: TRBJ1-4; v_gene: TRBV5-1; abundance: NA; CDR3nt: TGCGCCAGCAGCCGGACAGGGGCACCTAATGAAAAACTGTTTTTT; CDR3aa: CASSRTGAPNEKLFF
d_gene: TRBD2; j_gene: TRBJ2-3; v_gene: TRBV6-5; abundance: many; CDR3nt: TGTGCCAGCAGTTATCAGCCCAGCGGGAGGCCAGATACGCAGTATTTT; CDR3aa: CASSYQPSGRPDTQYF
d_gene: NA; j_gene: TRBJ1-4; v_gene: TRBV4-3; abundance: many; CDR3nt: TGCGCCAGCAGCCCCGGTCGGGGTACTAATGAAAAACTGTTTTTT; CDR3aa: CASSPGRGTNEKLFF
d_gene: NA; j_gene: TRBJ2-3; v_gene: TRBV20-1; abundance: few; CDR3nt: TGCAGTGCTATCCCGACTAGCACAGATACGCAGTATTTT; CDR3aa: CSAIPTSTDTQYF
d_gene: NA; j_gene: TRBJ1-1; v_gene: TRBV13; abundance: NA; CDR3nt: TGTGCCAGCAGCTTAGGCGTAGTCACCACCCGGGGAGCTTTCTTT; CDR3aa: CASSLGVVTTRGAFF